This TCR beta chain was recovered during a study of OX40 agonist ivuxolimab in advanced cancers. Looking at the study overall: The dose-escalation cohort had hepatocellular carcinoma, melanoma, renal cell or head and neck cancer.

The CDR3 runs 16 residues. Trimming removed 7 bases from V and 3 bases from J; junction bases left unmatched: 12. Germline V gene sequence: CDR1 ENHRY, CDR2 SYGVKD. Clones were sequenced by immunoSEQ multiplex PCR, and TCRdb holds only the in-frame ones, with some missing. The sample has approximately 74,000 clones, roughly 88% seen once. The chain joins TRBV10-3 to TRBJ2-5; TRBD2 aligns across 9 bases. Specimen: CD4+ or CD8+ T cells sorted from blood, collected in a trial of the OX40 agonist ivuxolimab. The TCR comes from an adult with an advanced solid tumor such as melanoma, head and neck, liver or kidney cancer. The CDR3 protein is CAITKGARTSEETQYF. The CDR3 coding sequence is TGTGCCATCACCAAAGGAGCTAGGACTAGCGAAGAGACCCAGTACTTC.